This is a list of T cell receptor beta chains from one sample in a study of a mutant IDH1 vaccine in newly diagnosed glioma. These receptors have no known antigen. The method was immunoSEQ multiplex PCR; TCRdb's version includes in-frame clones alone and lacks a portion of them. The sample includes over 55,000 clones, 89% of them seen just once. The source was PBMCs, collected from a glioma patient whose treatment included an IDH1 peptide vaccine. The source of these receptors is a man in his forties with glioma. The CDR3 runs from the conserved cysteine through the conserved F or W. The order of the fields is J gene, D gene, V gene, clone size, CDR3 protein, CDR3 DNA. A D gene is named only where the DNA matches it firmly. Rows may omit the clone size; those that give it use once, few, many or a size class.

j_call: TRBJ1-1; d_call: .; v_call: TRBV29-1; clone_size: .; cdr3_aa: CSSLGPANTEAFF; cdr3_nt: TGCAGCTCTTTAGGCCCGGCGAACACTGAAGCTTTCTTT
j_call: TRBJ2-7; d_call: .; v_call: TRBV19; clone_size: once; cdr3_aa: CASSVQGYSGRTNLYEQYF; cdr3_nt: TGTGCCAGTAGTGTACAGGGTTATAGCGGGCGAACGAATCTTTACGAGCAGTACTTC
j_call: TRBJ2-4; d_call: .; v_call: TRBV7-2; clone_size: .; cdr3_aa: CASSLGGENIQYF; cdr3_nt: TGTGCCAGCAGCTTAGGTGGGGAAAACATTCAGTACTTC
j_call: TRBJ2-2; d_call: .; v_call: TRBV7-6; clone_size: .; cdr3_aa: CASSKTRRGKSAGELFF; cdr3_nt: TGTGCCAGCAGCAAAACCCGGAGAGGGAAGTCTGCCGGGGAGCTGTTTTTT
j_call: TRBJ2-1; d_call: .; v_call: TRBV11-2; clone_size: .; cdr3_aa: CASSPVDNTRGNEQFF; cdr3_nt: TGTGCCAGCAGCCCCGTGGATAACACACGAGGCAATGAGCAGTTCTTC
j_call: TRBJ2-3; d_call: .; v_call: TRBV5-1; clone_size: .; cdr3_aa: CASSLEVGVSTDTQYF; cdr3_nt: TGCGCCAGCAGCTTGGAGGTGGGGGTGAGCACAGATACGCAGTATTTT
j_call: TRBJ2-7; d_call: .; v_call: TRBV2; clone_size: .; cdr3_aa: CASSVRTAYEQYF; cdr3_nt: TGTGCCAGCAGTGTTCGGACAGCCTACGAGCAGTACTTC
j_call: TRBJ2-5; d_call: .; v_call: TRBV9; clone_size: .; cdr3_aa: CASSVGSRQVGATQYF; cdr3_nt: TGTGCCAGCAGCGTAGGTTCTCGACAGGTGGGTGCGACCCAGTACTTC
j_call: TRBJ2-5; d_call: TRBD2; v_call: TRBV5-5; clone_size: .; cdr3_aa: CASSLAGGPQETQYF; cdr3_nt: TGTGCCAGCAGCTTGGCGGGGGGTCCCCAAGAGACCCAGTACTTC
j_call: TRBJ2-2; d_call: .; v_call: TRBV19; clone_size: .; cdr3_aa: CATLLPNTGELFF; cdr3_nt: TGTGCCACTTTGCTACCAAACACCGGGGAGCTGTTTTTT
j_call: TRBJ2-2; d_call: .; v_call: TRBV30; clone_size: .; cdr3_aa: CAWSRALYTNTGELFF; cdr3_nt: TGTGCCTGGAGTAGGGCCCTCTATACGAACACCGGGGAGCTGTTTTTT
j_call: TRBJ1-5; d_call: .; v_call: TRBV7-8; clone_size: .; cdr3_aa: CASSSKAVTGVTGNQPQHF; cdr3_nt: TGTGCCAGCAGCTCTAAAGCAGTAACTGGTGTAACGGGCAATCAGCCCCAGCATTTT
j_call: TRBJ1-3; d_call: .; v_call: TRBV25-1; clone_size: .; cdr3_aa: CASSAGFSGNTIYF; cdr3_nt: TGTGCCAGCAGTGCAGGATTCTCTGGAAACACCATATATTTT
j_call: TRBJ2-1; d_call: TRBD2; v_call: TRBV10-3; clone_size: .; cdr3_aa: CAISELLAGEYNEQFF; cdr3_nt: TGTGCCATCAGTGAGTTATTAGCGGGGGAGTACAATGAGCAGTTCTTC
j_call: TRBJ2-2; d_call: TRBD2; v_call: TRBV7-3; clone_size: .; cdr3_aa: CASTSGLGNTGELFF; cdr3_nt: TGTGCCAGCACCTCGGGACTAGGAAACACCGGGGAGCTGTTTTTT
j_call: TRBJ1-5; d_call: .; v_call: TRBV5-5; clone_size: .; cdr3_aa: CASSLDGARNQPQHF; cdr3_nt: TGTGCCAGCAGCTTGGACGGGGCCCGCAATCAGCCCCAGCATTTT
j_call: TRBJ2-2; d_call: .; v_call: TRBV9; clone_size: .; cdr3_aa: CASSVVGIGTGELFF; cdr3_nt: TGTGCCAGCAGCGTAGTGGGGATAGGCACCGGGGAGCTGTTTTTT
j_call: TRBJ1-2; d_call: TRBD1; v_call: TRBV4-2; clone_size: .; cdr3_aa: CASRVGDRGAGYTF; cdr3_nt: TGTGCCAGCAGGGTAGGCGACAGGGGAGCAGGCTACACCTTC
j_call: TRBJ1-5; d_call: .; v_call: TRBV19; clone_size: .; cdr3_aa: CASSIGSQVLHQPQHF; cdr3_nt: TGTGCCAGTAGTATAGGATCCCAGGTTCTCCATCAGCCCCAGCATTTT
j_call: TRBJ2-5; d_call: .; v_call: TRBV7-9; clone_size: .; cdr3_aa: CASSLAETQYF; cdr3_nt: TGTGCCAGCAGCTTAGCCGAGACCCAGTACTTC
j_call: TRBJ2-5; d_call: TRBD1; v_call: TRBV5-6; clone_size: once; cdr3_aa: CASTRQGKETQYF; cdr3_nt: TGTGCCAGCACCAGACAGGGTAAAGAGACCCAGTACTTC
j_call: TRBJ1-6; d_call: .; v_call: TRBV6-6; clone_size: .; cdr3_aa: CASSSSNNSPLHF; cdr3_nt: TGTGCCAGCAGTTCCAGTAATAATTCACCCCTCCACTTT
j_call: TRBJ1-5; d_call: TRBD1; v_call: TRBV6-1; clone_size: .; cdr3_aa: CASSALPPGQPNQPQHF; cdr3_nt: TGTGCCAGCAGTGCACTACCCCCGGGACAGCCCAATCAGCCCCAGCATTTT
j_call: TRBJ2-2; d_call: .; v_call: TRBV7-9; clone_size: .; cdr3_aa: CASSVGVWELFF; cdr3_nt: TGTGCCAGCAGCGTGGGTGTTTGGGAGCTGTTTTTT
j_call: TRBJ2-1; d_call: .; v_call: TRBV10-1; clone_size: .; cdr3_aa: CASSTSYRENNEQFF; cdr3_nt: TGCGCCAGCAGTACCTCGTACCGGGAGAACAATGAGCAGTTCTTC
j_call: TRBJ2-3; d_call: .; v_call: TRBV6-6; clone_size: .; cdr3_aa: CASENEADTQYF; cdr3_nt: TGTGCCAGTGAAAATGAGGCAGATACGCAGTATTTT
j_call: TRBJ2-3; d_call: .; v_call: TRBV19; clone_size: .; cdr3_aa: CASSMGQGDPSTDTQYF; cdr3_nt: TGTGCCAGTAGTATGGGGCAGGGCGATCCTAGCACAGATACGCAGTATTTT
j_call: TRBJ2-2; d_call: TRBD2; v_call: TRBV5-1; clone_size: once; cdr3_aa: CASSVTSGSPGELFF; cdr3_nt: TGCGCCAGCAGCGTTACTAGCGGGAGTCCCGGGGAGCTGTTTTTT